Below, 11 T cell receptor beta chains from the same sample are listed, as sequenced in a study of cytotoxic CD8 clonotypes in ibrutinib-treated CLL. Measured with immunoSEQ multiplex PCR; TCRdb has only the in-frame clones, and not every one. The data contain about 310,000 clones, almost 80% of them singletons. The sequencing used PBMCs, collected before ibrutinib treatment. These TCRs come from a human donor with chronic lymphocytic leukemia.

V gene TRBV30 combines with J gene TRBJ2-2; 15 nucleotides agree with TRBD2. The V gene's germline CDR1 is GTSNPN and CDR2 SVGIG (reference sequence). This CDR3 has 18 residues. Trimming took 1 base from V and 2 from J; bases not matched to a gene: 5. The CDR3: CAWSAGTSGRTNTGELFF. For the CDR3, the DNA is TGTGCCTGGAGTGCCGGGACTAGCGGGAGGACAAACACCGGGGAGCTGTTTTTT.

This clone was detected a few times. The rearrangement joins TRBV28 to TRBJ1-4, with 9 positions matching TRBD1. The CDR3 sequence is 15 residues long. J was trimmed by 10 bases and V by 3 bases; bases with no gene match: 9. CDR1 is MDHEN and CDR2 is SYDVKM in the germline V gene. The CDR3 sequence: CASSFRDRDFAKLFF. DNA for the CDR3: TGTGCCAGCAGTTTTCGGGACAGGGATTTTGCAAAACTGTTTTTT.

This clone occurred once. The genes are TRBV27 and TRBJ1-2; maybe TRBD1 (5 bases). Trimming shortened V by 2 bases and J by 8 bases, and 21 bases separated the two germline ends. Germline V gene lookup returns CDR1 MNHEY and CDR2 SMNVEV (reference sequence). CDR3 length: 16 amino acids. The CDR3 loop is CASSLGGRSLRGGYTF. CDR3 in DNA: TGTGCCAGCAGTTTAGGGGGGAGGTCCTTAAGGGGCGGCTACACCTTC.

The chain couples TRBV5-1 to TRBJ1-5; no clear D gene. Germline V gene data show CDR1 as SGHRS and CDR2 as YFSETQ. The CDR3 loop spans 15 amino acids. Trimming removed 4 bases at V and 0 bases at J, with 11 bases between. The CDR3 nucleotides read TGCGCCAGCAGCCGAGACGGGCCTAGCAATCAGCCCCAGCATTTT. It yields the protein CASSRDGPSNQPQHF.

The chain combines TRBV7-9 with TRBJ1-1; D remains unclear. CDR3 length: 15 residues. Between the trimmed V and J ends, which lost 7 bases and 0 bases, there was a span of 15 bases. Looked up from germline, CDR1 is SEHNR and CDR2 is FQNEAQ (reference sequence). The CDR3 spells CASNPRVGVNTEAFF. CDR3 nucleotide sequence: TGTGCCAGCAACCCCCGTGTTGGCGTGAACACTGAAGCTTTCTTT.

Only a few counts were recorded for this clone. This chain uses TRBV5-4 with TRBJ2-5; 7 nucleotides align to TRBD2. Germline V CDR1 and CDR2: SGHNT, YYREEE (reference sequence). V lost 1 base, J lost 1 base, and 1 base stayed unmatched. The CDR3 has 14 amino acids. The CDR3 protein is CASSLRGGQETQYF. CDR3 DNA: TGTGCCAGCAGCTTGCGCGGGGGCCAAGAGACCCAGTACTTC.

The rearrangement links TRBV5-1 to TRBJ2-1; possible D gene TRBD2, 7 bases. The germline gives CDR1 SGHRS, CDR2 YFSETQ. V dropped 7 bases and J dropped 3 bases, with 17 bases sitting between them. This CDR3 spans 15 amino acids. Here the CDR3 reads CASEISGTSYNEQFF. The CDR3 region has the DNA TGCGCCAGCGAGATAAGCGGGACAAGCTACAATGAGCAGTTCTTC. The complete variable domain, with remaining parts taken from reference TRBV5-1 and TRBJ2-1, reads KAGVTQTPRYLIKTRGQQVTLSCSPISGHRSVSWYQQTPGQGLQFLFEYFSETQRNKGNFPGRFSGRQFSNSRSEMNVSTLELGDSALYLCASEISGTSYNEQFFGPGTRLTVL.

The V gene is TRBV6-5, the J gene TRBJ2-1, with 7 bases matching TRBD2. CDR1 is MNHEY and CDR2 is SVGAGI in the germline V gene. Trimming took 2 bases from V and 5 from J; bases not matched to a gene: 6. This CDR3 spans 15 amino acids. This CDR3 is CASSYGAGVNNEQFF. The CDR3 DNA follows: TGTGCCAGCAGTTACGGGGCGGGAGTCAACAATGAGCAGTTCTTC.

The genes are TRBV7-9 and TRBJ2-1, with D possibly being TRBD2 (5 bases). Germline-derived CDR1 and CDR2 are SEHNR and FQNEAQ (reference sequence). The CDR3 contains 14 residues. The V end lost 2 bases, the J end lost 4 bases, and 9 bases lay between the germline ends. This CDR3 is CASSLSAGYNEQFF. In DNA, the CDR3 is TGTGCCAGCAGCTTATCGGCGGGTTACAATGAGCAGTTCTTC.

V gene TRBV18 combines with J gene TRBJ2-7, with D maybe TRBD1 (6 bases). With 2 bases removed from V and 2 bases from J, the gap between germline ends came to 25 bases. From germline, CDR1 is KGHSH and CDR2 LQKENI. This CDR3 is 19 amino acids long. The DNA of the CDR3 is TGTGCCAGCTCACCAGCGGAGGTAGAAGAGGGGACATCAACCTACGAGCAGTACTTC. Its translation is CASSPAEVEEGTSTYEQYF.

This clone has just a few counts. The chain uses TRBV7-9 and TRBJ2-3; 12 positions agree with TRBD2. Looked up from germline, CDR1 is SEHNR and CDR2 is FQNEAQ (reference sequence). The CDR3 spans 15 residues. V lost 3 bases to trimming and J lost 6 bases; unmatched junction nucleotides: 4. The CDR3 is CASSFPTSGSDTQYF. Written as DNA, the CDR3 is TGTGCCAGCAGCTTCCCGACTAGCGGGAGTGATACGCAGTATTTT.